This T cell receptor beta chain was identified during a study of blood T cell repertoires in COVID-19. Across the whole study: Samples of COVID-19 (acute and convalescent) were obtained from the United States, Italy and Spain. In each case, the material was cDNA or gDNA derived from T cells, B-cell-depleted T cells, or PBMCs.

The CDR3 has 16 residues. V lost 0 bases and J lost 5, with 16 bases in between. Germline-derived CDR1 and CDR2 are LGHNA and YNFKEQ. Original processing notes: Amplification from reference gene primers served as the basis for estimated nucleated cell counts. Libraries were prepared by immunoSEQ multiplex PCR; TCRdb keeps only in-frame clonotypes and omits some of them. The V and J calls and clone size were taken over from that table, and D and trimming were inferred from the DNA. The sample includes a few hundred thousand clones, approximately 83% of them seen just once. The sample comprised peripheral blood. The source of this sequence is a woman aged 25 to 39 who had recovered from COVID-19. The chain carries TRBV4-2 and TRBJ1-1; D remains unclear. The CDR3 DNA sequence: TGTGCCAGCAGCCAAGATCTTGTAACAGAAAGAACTGAAGCTTTCTTT. Translation gives CASSQDLVTERTEAFF.